This T cell receptor (beta chain) originates from a study of blood T cell repertoires in COVID-19. The table came from immunoSEQ multiplex PCR; TCRdb's copy has only in-frame clones and leaves some out. This table has 250,000 to 350,000 clones, roughly 90% appearing once. CDR1 and CDR2 from the germline V gene are KGHSY and FQNENV. V was cut by 1 base and J by 4 bases, with 13 bases left in between. This CDR3 is 15 amino acids long. The genes are TRBV16 and TRBJ1-1; no definite D call. Source material: PBMCs or T cells enriched from blood (not recorded which). The receptor was isolated from a woman younger than 45 who had recovered from COVID-19. The CDR3 DNA is TGTGCCAGCAGCCAATTTAGGCTAACGGGCACTGAAGCTTTCTTT. It encodes CASSQFRLTGTEAFF. Full variable domain (remainder filled in from reference TRBV16 and TRBJ1-1): GEEVAQTPKHLVRGEGQKAKLYCAPIKGHSYVFWYQQVLKNEFKFLISFQNENVFDETGMPKERFSAKCLPNSPCSLEIQATKLEDSAVYFCASSQFRLTGTEAFFGQGTRLTVV.